The 21 T cell receptor beta chains below come from one sample, sequenced in a study of blood T cell repertoires in COVID-19. Assay: immunoSEQ multiplex PCR; the TCRdb copy retains only in-frame clones and omits some. The table lists roughly 220,000 clones, more than 75% of them singletons, with 5.9% in the top ten. Sequencing was carried out using peripheral blood. The receptors come from a man aged 80 or over with acute or convalescent COVID-19.

The chain is built from TRBV7-3 and TRBJ2-1; TRBD2 matches 14 bases. Germline V lookup: CDR1 SGHTA, CDR2 FQGTGA. J gave up 8 bases and V 5 bases, and 5 bases lay outside the gene matches. The CDR3 is 15 residues long. CDR3 sequence (DNA): TGTGCCAGCAGCCGGGGACTAGCGGGAGATCATGAGCAGTTCTTC. Amino acids: CASSRGLAGDHEQFF.

J is TRBJ2-7 and V is TRBV28, with TRBD1 matching 7 bases. After removal of 5 bases from V and 5 bases from J, the junction contained 12 bases not matched to a gene. This CDR3 has 15 residues. Germline CDR1 and CDR2: MDHEN and SYDVKM. The DNA of the CDR3 is TGTGCCAGCAGTCGCGCCGGGACAGTAAGTAACGAGCAGTACTTC. The encoded protein is CASSRAGTVSNEQYF.

The chain is built from TRBV3-1 (or the pseudogene TRBV3-2) and TRBJ2-2; the D gene is possibly TRBD2 (5 bases). Germline V gene data show CDR1 as LGHDT and CDR2 as YNNKEL (reference sequence). The CDR3 is 15 residues long. V was clipped by 5 bases and J by 4 bases, with 14 bases between them. The CDR3 region has the DNA TGTGCCAGCAGCGTCCGGCTCCTAGCCACCGGGGAGCTGTTTTTT. Residues: CASSVRLLATGELFF.

The table lists this clone with a few counts. This chain joins TRBV3-1 (or the pseudogene TRBV3-2) and TRBJ1-5; perhaps TRBD1 as D (6 bases). Trimming stripped 6 bases from V and 6 bases from J, with 18 bases between. CDR3 length: 15 amino acids. CDR1 and CDR2 (germline): LGHDT, YNNKEL (reference sequence). CDR3 in amino acids: CASSGGAGAGQPQHF. The DNA for the CDR3 is TGTGCCAGCAGTGGGGGCGCAGGCGCCGGTCAGCCCCAGCATTTT.

This chain links TRBV12-3 or TRBV12-4 with TRBJ2-4; D might be TRBD2 (5 bases). The V end lost 3 bases, the J end lost 3 bases, and 6 bases lay between the germline ends. This CDR3 is 13 amino acids long. The chain's CDR3 is CASSFRGKNIQYF. As DNA, the CDR3 is TGTGCCAGCAGTTTCCGGGGCAAAAACATTCAGTACTTC.

The chain carries TRBV28 and TRBJ1-5; TRBD1 might be the D (5 bases). The CDR3 totals 16 residues. V gave up 3 bases and J gave up 7 bases, with 19 bases separating them. Germline V gene sequence: CDR1 MDHEN, CDR2 SYDVKM. The CDR3 nucleotides are TGTGCCAGCAGTTTTGGGACCCGGGGGAGTGGCCAGCCCCAGCATTTT. This translates into CASSFGTRGSGQPQHF.

The chain couples TRBV30 to TRBJ2-2; unclear D gene. V lost 5 bases and J lost 2, with 9 bases in between. Germline V gene data show CDR1 as GTSNPN and CDR2 as SVGIG (reference sequence). The CDR3 contains 13 residues. The CDR3 nucleotides read TGTGCCTGGGACCGCACAAACACCGGGGAGCTGTTTTTT. It specifies CAWDRTNTGELFF. The variable domain in full, completed from reference TRBV30 and TRBJ2-2, reads SQTIHQWPATLVQPVGSPLSLECTVEGTSNPNLYWYRQAAGRGLQLLFYSVGIGQISSEVPQNLSASRPQDRQFILSSKKLLLSDSGFYLCAWDRTNTGELFFGEGSRLTVL.

The chain recombines TRBV14 with TRBJ2-7, with 7 bases matching TRBD1. V shed 4 bases and J 2 bases; nucleotides not matched to a gene: 8. The CDR3 consists of 15 residues. Germline-derived CDR1 and CDR2 are SGHDN and FVKESK. The chain's CDR3 is CASSPRDSKAYEQYV. In DNA form, the CDR3 reads TGTGCCAGCAGCCCCCGGGACAGTAAAGCCTACGAGCAGTACGTC.

J is TRBJ2-3 and V is TRBV6-2 or TRBV6-3, with 9 nucleotides matching TRBD2. CDR3 length equals 17 residues. Trimming removed 5 bases from V and 5 bases from J; junction bases left unmatched: 14. Germline V gives CDR1 MNHEY, CDR2 SVGEGT. Written as DNA, the CDR3 is TGTGCCAGCAGTCCCCCCAGGACTAGCGAAAATCTAGATACGCAGTATTTT. This translates into CASSPPRTSENLDTQYF.

This chain links TRBV6-5 with TRBJ1-2; TRBD1 aligns across 9 bases. Trimming removed 6 bases from V and 6 bases from J; junction bases left unmatched: 5. CDR3 size: 13 residues. Germline V CDR1 and CDR2: MNHEY, SVGAGI. The CDR3 reads CASRTTGGHGYTF. The DNA for the CDR3 is TGTGCCAGCAGGACTACAGGGGGCCATGGCTACACCTTC.

The V gene is TRBV7-2, the J gene TRBJ1-2; 9 bases fit TRBD1. V gave up 4 bases and J gave up 12 bases; unmatched junction bases: 9. The length of the CDR3 is 13 residues. The germline V gene has CDR1 SGHTA and CDR2 FQGNSA. CDR3 sequence: CASSWGDRERNTF. CDR3 in DNA: TGTGCCAGCAGCTGGGGGGACAGGGAGCGGAACACCTTC.

The chain joins TRBV6-5 to TRBJ2-7; 9 nucleotides line up with TRBD1. The CDR3 sequence is 15 residues long. Germline loops: CDR1 MNHEY, CDR2 SVGAGI. Losses at the gene ends were 8 bases for V and 3 bases for J; bases not matched to a gene: 11. The CDR3 sequence: CASSQRGQGDYEQYF. The CDR3 nucleotides are TGTGCCAGCTCCCAAAGGGGACAGGGAGACTACGAGCAGTACTTC.

This rearrangement joins TRBV7-8 to TRBJ1-3, with D uncertain. The CDR3 contains 14 residues. In germline, CDR1 is SGHVS, CDR2 FQNEAQ. The V and J ends lost 1 base and 0 bases respectively, with 4 bases between them. CDR3 in amino acids: CASSLGGSGNTIYF. The CDR3 bases are TGTGCCAGCAGCTTAGGAGGCTCTGGAAACACCATATATTTT.

This CDR3 reads CSGGTNTDTQYF. CDR3 nucleotide sequence: TGCAGCGGGGGGACTAACACAGATACGCAGTATTTT. The chain has TRBV29-1 and TRBJ2-3, with TRBD2 matching over 7 bases. V lost 7 bases to trimming and J lost 2 bases; unmatched junction nucleotides: 3. The CDR3 loop spans 12 amino acids. The germline V gene has CDR1 SQVTM and CDR2 ANQGSEA.

About this clone: Within the sample, other DNA sequences also encode this same CDR3. The chain recombines TRBV6-5 with TRBJ1-3; weak D call: TRBD1 (5 bases). Germline assignment: CDR1 MNHEY and CDR2 SVGAGI. Trimming removed 7 bases at V and 0 bases at J, with 10 bases between. The CDR3 sequence is 14 residues long. CDR3 bases: TGTGCCAGCATCCGGGACTACTCTGGAAACACCATATATTTT. Protein: CASIRDYSGNTIYF.

The CDR3 spells CASSVGQGTYQPQHF. In DNA form, the CDR3 reads TGTGCCAGCAGTGTTGGCCAGGGGACCTATCAGCCCCAGCATTTT. The chain is built from TRBV2 and TRBJ1-5, with D maybe TRBD1 (6 bases). The CDR3 is 15 amino acids. V lost 4 bases, J lost 5 bases, and 15 bases lay in between. From germline, CDR1 is SNHLY and CDR2 FYNNEI.

The CDR3 region is CATGGRGEGRETQYF. The CDR3, as DNA: TGTGCCACCGGGGGAAGGGGGGAGGGCCGAGAGACCCAGTACTTC. The chain has TRBV24-1 and TRBJ2-5, with D possibly being TRBD2 (7 bases). The CDR3 loop spans 15 amino acids. Germline CDR1 KGHDR, CDR2 SFDVKD. Trimming cost V 9 bases and J 4 bases, with 20 bases left between them.

A note on this clone: One junction end does not reproduce the germline sequence, and a read error may be involved. The V call is TRBV7-3, the J call TRBJ2-3, with 11 bases fitting TRBD2. The CDR3 has 15 residues. The germline CDR1 and CDR2 sequences are SGHTA and FQGTGA. CDR3 in amino acids: CASSPVAGGTATQYF. CDR3 nucleotides: TGTGCCAGCAGCCCAGTAGCGGGAGGGACAGCTACGCAGTATTTT.

The V and J genes are TRBV9 and TRBJ2-7; 7 positions agree with TRBD1. The V segment lost 4 bases and the J segment 5 bases; nucleotides outside the gene matches: 9. The germline gives CDR1 SGDLS, CDR2 YYNGEE. This CDR3 has 14 residues. CDR3 residues: CASSLDRSENEQYF. The DNA for the CDR3 is TGTGCCAGCAGCCTGGACAGGTCGGAGAACGAGCAGTACTTC.

V and J are TRBV9 and TRBJ2-7; TRBD1 is a possible D gene (6 bases). The V end was cut by 0 bases, the J end by 3 bases, with 13 bases between. The CDR3 runs to 15 residues. Germline CDR1 reads SGDLS; CDR2 reads YYNGEE. CDR3: CASSVEAGARYEQYF. The CDR3 DNA reads TGTGCCAGCAGCGTAGAGGCAGGGGCCCGCTACGAGCAGTACTTC.

The chain recombines TRBV30 with TRBJ1-5; D gene uncertain. Germline CDR1 GTSNPN, CDR2 SVGIG (reference sequence). V lost 2 bases, J lost 0 bases, and 8 bases lay in between. The CDR3 is 14 amino acids. Here the CDR3 DNA reads TGTGCCTGGAGTCGGGGAAGTAGCAATCAGCCCCAGCATTTT. Amino acids: CAWSRGSSNQPQHF.